The 22 T cell receptor beta chains below were found in one sample sequenced in a study of T cell repertoires in cytomegalovirus infection. Their specific antigens are unknown. MiXCR was run by TCRdb on the reads, yielding one entry per CDR3 protein. The data show some 800,000 distinct CDR3 sequences, approximately 32% seen once. The sample consisted of cultured CD8+ T cells from PBMCs, taken from culture after CMV antigen stimulation. These receptors were taken from a human donor in good health (CMV status not recorded). Some clones in this sample may be carry-over from other donors' samples.

The CDR3 sequence: CASSHRLVGNEQFF. The CDR3 region has the DNA TGTGCCAGCAGTCATCGGCTAGTTGGCAATGAGCAGTTCTTC. The rearrangement links TRBV4-2 to TRBJ2-1; D is undetermined. Germline V gene sequence: CDR1 LGHNA, CDR2 YNFKEQ. The length of the CDR3 is 14 residues. The V gene lost 6 bases and the J gene lost 6 bases, with 15 bases spanning the gap.

Note on this clonotype: A much larger clone lies a single base off, so this may be a read error. CDR3 sequence (DNA): TGTGCCAGCAGCCACTGGGACAGTAACACCGGGGAGCTGTTTTTT. Translating gives CASSHWDSNTGELFF. This rearrangement joins TRBV7-9 to TRBJ2-2; 7 bases align to TRBD1. This CDR3 has 15 residues. J lost 2 bases, V lost 5 bases, and 5 bases had no gene match. CDR1 is SEHNR, CDR2 FQNEAQ, per germline (reference sequence).

This clonotype was seen just once. V and J are TRBV6-2 or TRBV6-3 and TRBJ2-3; D ambiguous. V was trimmed by 7 bases and J by 5 bases, leaving 10 bases between them. Germline CDR1 reads MNHEY; CDR2 reads SVGEGT. This CDR3 is 12 amino acids long. The CDR3 region is CASTALQDTQYF. CDR3 DNA sequence: TGTGCCAGCACCGCACTGCAAGATACGCAGTATTTT.

V is TRBV7-6 and J is TRBJ1-4, with D maybe TRBD1 (6 bases). This CDR3 comprises 16 residues. Germline loops: CDR1 SGHVS, CDR2 FNYEAQ. The V and J ends lost 1 base and 0 bases respectively, with 9 bases between them. CDR3 amino acids: CASSLGTDATNEKLFF. The CDR3, as DNA: TGTGCCAGCAGCTTAGGGACAGACGCAACTAATGAAAAACTGTTTTTT.

CDR3 residues: CATSGPDRDRYQETQYF. The CDR3 DNA follows: TGTGCCACCAGTGGCCCCGACAGGGACAGGTACCAAGAGACCCAGTACTTC. The chain couples TRBV24-1 to TRBJ2-5, with 8 bases aligning to TRBD1. The CDR3 loop spans 17 amino acids. Germline V gene sequence: CDR1 KGHDR, CDR2 SFDVKD. V shed 5 bases, J shed 0 bases, and the junction held 10 bases outside the gene matches.

The table lists this clonotype with a few counts. The V gene is TRBV7-9, the J gene TRBJ2-1, with 8 bases fitting TRBD1. Germline trimming cut 5 bases from V and 4 bases from J; bases unmatched to any gene: 10. CDR1 SEHNR and CDR2 FQNEAQ come from the germline V gene (reference sequence). The CDR3 spans 16 residues. CDR3 loop: CASSPRTGPIYNEQFF. The CDR3 nucleotides read TGTGCCAGCAGCCCTAGGACAGGGCCTATTTACAATGAGCAGTTCTTC.

This clonotype was counted a few times. This rearrangement joins TRBV27 to TRBJ2-1; perhaps D is TRBD1 or TRBD2 (5 bases each). Germline loops: CDR1 MNHEY, CDR2 SMNVEV (reference sequence). This CDR3 spans 15 amino acids. Trimming pared 1 base from V and 3 bases from J, leaving 10 bases between. In nucleotides, the CDR3 is TGTGCCAGCAGTTTATTGGGGGAAGACTACAATGAGCAGTTCTTC. Translated: CASSLLGEDYNEQFF.

The V call is TRBV6-1, the J call TRBJ2-7; 7 nucleotides line up with TRBD2. CDR3 size: 15 residues. Germline CDR1 reads MNHNS; CDR2 reads SASEGT. Trimming removed 1 base from V and 4 bases from J; junction bases left unmatched: 7. The CDR3 spells CASSEDGGTYYEQYF. In DNA form, the CDR3 reads TGTGCCAGCAGTGAAGACGGGGGGACCTATTACGAGCAGTACTTC.

This clonotype was observed a few times. CDR3 nucleotides: TGCAGCGTTGATATCGGGAACACTGAAGCTTTCTTT. Translating gives CSVDIGNTEAFF. This sequence joins TRBV29-1 and TRBJ1-1; D not certain. The CDR3 is 12 residues long. Trimming took off 3 bases at V and 1 base at J, with 6 bases between the two ends. Germline V gene lookup returns CDR1 SQVTM and CDR2 ANQGSEA. The full variable domain, with the rest looked up from reference TRBV29-1 and TRBJ1-1, is SAVISQKPSRDICQRGTSLTIQCQVDSQVTMMFWYRQQPGQSLTLIATANQGSEATYESGFVIDKFPISRPNLTFSTLTVSNMSPEDSSIYLCSVDIGNTEAFFGQGTRLTVV.

This clonotype was detected a few times. A much larger clonotype is one base distant, so this may be a read error. This chain links TRBV5-1 with TRBJ2-3; TRBD1 aligns across 8 bases. V gave up 2 bases and J gave up 2 bases; unmatched junction bases: 7. The CDR3 runs to 16 residues. CDR1 and CDR2 from the germline V gene are SGHRS and YFSETQ. The CDR3 region has the DNA TGCGCCAGCAGCTTCGGGGCAGGGGGCGACACAGATACGCAGTATTTT. It is translated as CASSFGAGGDTDTQYF. Filled out from reference TRBV5-1 and TRBJ2-3, the complete variable domain reads KAGVTQTPRYLIKTRGQQVTLSCSPISGHRSVSWYQQTPGQGLQFLFEYFSETQRNKGNFPGRFSGRQFSNSRSEMNVSTLELGDSALYLCASSFGAGGDTDTQYFGPGTRLTVL.

V usage is TRBV5-1 and J usage is TRBJ2-7, with a possible D match to TRBD1 (5 bases). This CDR3 is 15 amino acids long. Germline loops: CDR1 SGHRS, CDR2 YFSETQ. V shed 0 bases and J shed 0 bases, with 10 bases lying between them. The CDR3 sequence is CASSLALQGSYEQYF. The CDR3 DNA is TGCGCCAGCAGCTTGGCCCTCCAGGGCTCCTACGAGCAGTACTTC.

This clonotype was detected a few times. The rearrangement joins TRBV14 to TRBJ2-3; D ambiguous. CDR3 size: 12 residues. V was clipped by 5 bases and J by 3 bases, with 6 bases between them. Germline loops: CDR1 SGHDN, CDR2 FVKESK. The CDR3 sequence: CASSVWTDTQYF. CDR3 nucleotide sequence: TGTGCCAGCAGCGTATGGACAGATACGCAGTATTTT. Supplemented by reference TRBV14 and TRBJ2-3, the full variable domain reads EAGVTQFPSHSVIEKGQTVTLRCDPISGHDNLYWYRRVMGKEIKFLLHFVKESKQDESGMPNNRFLAERTGGTYSTLKVQPAELEDSGVYFCASSVWTDTQYFGPGTRLTVL.

This clonotype has ten or more counts. The chain recombines TRBV12-3 or TRBV12-4 with TRBJ1-2; 10 bases are shared with TRBD1. Losses at the gene ends were 6 bases for V and 7 bases for J; bases not matched to a gene: 11. The CDR3 consists of 15 residues. The CDR3 sequence: CASRDPGQGTSGYTF. In nucleotides, the CDR3 is TGTGCCAGCAGGGACCCGGGACAGGGGACCTCTGGCTACACCTTC.

This clonotype turned up a few times. The V call is TRBV5-4, the J call TRBJ2-7; no clear D gene. Germline values: CDR1 SGHNT, CDR2 YYREEE (reference sequence). V gave up 0 bases and J gave up 4 bases, with 14 bases separating them. The length of the CDR3 is 15 residues. This CDR3 reads CASSLATRFAYEQYF. As DNA, the CDR3 is TGTGCCAGCAGCTTGGCTACACGTTTTGCGTACGAGCAGTACTTC.

This chain joins TRBV15 and TRBJ2-2, with TRBD2 matching 8 bases. Trimming at V came to 1 base and at J to 4 bases, leaving 8 bases not matched to a gene. CDR3 length: 17 amino acids. CDR1 and CDR2 from the germline V gene are LNHNV and YYDKDF (reference sequence). The CDR3 bases are TGTGCCACCAGCAGAGGTCGGGACGGGGGGGCCACCGGGGAGCTGTTTTTT. It encodes CATSRGRDGGATGELFF.

This chain uses TRBV9 with TRBJ1-2; a weak D match, TRBD1 (6 bases). CDR1 is SGDLS, CDR2 YYNGEE, per germline. V gave up 3 bases and J gave up 14 bases, with 20 bases separating them. The CDR3 has 13 residues. CDR3 protein: CASSATGKETETF. Written as DNA, the CDR3 is TGTGCCAGCAGCGCTACAGGGAAGGAGACTGAGACCTTC. Full variable domain (rest looked up from reference TRBV9 and TRBJ1-2): DSGVTQTPKHLITATGQRVTLRCSPRSGDLSVYWYQQSLDQGLQFLIQYYNGEERAKGNILERFSAQQFPDLHSELNLSSLELGDSALYFCASSATGKETETFGSGTRLTVV.

This sequence joins TRBV28 and TRBJ2-7; 7 nucleotides align to TRBD1. Germline V lookup: CDR1 MDHEN, CDR2 SYDVKM. The CDR3 has 13 residues. J was trimmed by 7 bases and V by 5 bases; bases with no gene match: 8. The CDR3 DNA is TGTGCCAGCAGTGACACAGGGGTCGGTGAGCAGTACGTC. It is translated as CASSDTGVGEQYV.

The sample holds a few counts of this clonotype. This chain links TRBV29-1 with TRBJ2-7; D may be TRBD1 (6 bases). The CDR3 is 13 residues long. V lost 4 bases and J lost 3, with 13 bases in between. Germline CDR1 is SQVTM and CDR2 is ANQGSEA. CDR3 protein: CSVVWTVLYEQYF. In DNA form, the CDR3 reads TGCAGCGTTGTTTGGACAGTCCTCTACGAGCAGTACTTC.

There are many counts of this clonotype. CDR3: CASSPSTGKTQYF. In DNA form, the CDR3 reads TGTGCCAGCAGCCCTTCTACCGGGAAGACCCAGTACTTC. The V and J genes are TRBV11-2 and TRBJ2-5; D might be TRBD2 (5 bases). The V gene lost 5 bases and the J gene lost 6 bases, with 13 bases spanning the gap. The germline gives CDR1 SGHAT, CDR2 FQNNGV. CDR3 length: 13 amino acids. The full variable domain, in which reference TRBV11-2 and TRBJ2-5 provide the parts outside the CDR3, is EAGVAQSPRYKIIEKRQSVAFWCNPISGHATLYWYQQILGQGPKLLIQFQNNGVVDDSQLPKDRFSAERLKGVDSTLKIQPAKLEDSAVYLCASSPSTGKTQYFGPGTRLLVL.

The table lists this clonotype with a few counts. The chain carries TRBV27 and TRBJ2-7; unclear D gene. Germline V gene sequence: CDR1 MNHEY, CDR2 SMNVEV (reference sequence). Trimming cost V 2 bases and J 2 bases, with 7 bases left between them. This CDR3 has 13 residues. CDR3 in DNA: TGTGCCAGCAGTTTACCCAGGCCCTACGAGCAGTACGTC. The encoded protein is CASSLPRPYEQYV.

CDR3 residues: CASSLTGAYLYNSPLHF. In DNA form, the CDR3 reads TGTGCCAGCAGTCTGACAGGGGCCTACCTCTATAATTCACCCCTCCACTTT. V gene TRBV27 combines with J gene TRBJ1-6; 8 bases agree with TRBD1. Unmatched junction bases numbered 9, after V lost 5 bases and J lost 3 bases. The CDR3 is 17 amino acids. The V gene's germline CDR1 is MNHEY and CDR2 SMNVEV (reference sequence).

V usage is TRBV27 and J usage is TRBJ2-7; D not resolved. This CDR3 region has 11 residues. V lost 5 bases and J lost 3, with 5 bases in between. Per germline, CDR1 MNHEY and CDR2 SMNVEV (reference sequence). The CDR3 loop is CASSKYYEQYV. In DNA, the CDR3 is TGTGCCAGCAGTAAGTACTACGAGCAGTACGTC.